The 32 T cell receptor beta chains below were found in one sample sequenced in a study of brain T cells in children with intractable seizures. Noted time point: blood from clinic visit 5 months post-surgery; TSC patient then seizure free. TCRdb's table, derived via immunoSEQ multiplex PCR, lists solely in-frame clones and lacks some. Of 340,000 or so clones in the sample, roughly 93% were seen once. Material: peripheral blood, obtained more than 4 months after surgery. These receptors were collected from a boy under three years old with tuberous sclerosis and intractable seizures.

The V gene is TRBV19, the J gene TRBJ2-1, with 8 bases aligning to TRBD2. J gave up 8 bases and V 3 bases, and 6 bases lay outside the gene matches. The CDR3 is 14 amino acids. Per the germline V gene, CDR1 is LNHDA and CDR2 is SQIVND (reference sequence). The CDR3 bases are TGTGCCAGTAGTATGAGGCGGGGGGACCATGAGCAGTTCTTC. Its translation is CASSMRRGDHEQFF. Full variable domain (rest looked up from reference TRBV19 and TRBJ2-1): DGGITQSPKYLFRKEGQNVTLSCEQNLNHDAMYWYRQDPGQGLRLIYYSQIVNDFQKGDIAEGYSVSREKKESFPLTVTSAQKNPTAFYLCASSMRRGDHEQFFGPGTRLTVL.

This chain joins TRBV11-2 and TRBJ1-2; D perhaps matches TRBD1 (6 bases). The CDR3 spans 15 residues. V lost 5 bases and J lost 0, with 13 bases in between. The germline V gene encodes CDR1 SGHAT and CDR2 FQNNGV. This CDR3 is CASSPKRDTNYGYTF. The CDR3 bases are TGTGCCAGCAGCCCTAAAAGGGACACTAACTATGGCTACACCTTC.

The CDR3 sequence is CATSRRQGSKLTGNTIYF. CDR3 bases: TGTGCCACCAGCAGGAGACAAGGCTCCAAATTAACTGGAAACACCATATATTTT. The rearrangement joins TRBV15 to TRBJ1-3, with D hard to call. Germline V lookup: CDR1 LNHNV, CDR2 YYDKDF (reference sequence). The V end lost 3 bases, the J end lost 2 bases, and 20 bases lay between the germline ends. The CDR3 totals 18 residues.

The chain has TRBV30 and TRBJ1-1; D is unclear. This CDR3 is 12 amino acids long. Germline assignment: CDR1 GTSNPN and CDR2 SVGIG (reference sequence). V was pared by 5 bases and J by 6 bases, with 13 bases between. CDR3 protein: CAWVRLFSEAFF. The CDR3 coding sequence is TGTGCCTGGGTAAGACTATTCTCTGAAGCTTTCTTT.

The chain recombines TRBV28 with TRBJ2-3, with 13 bases fitting TRBD2. The V gene's germline CDR1 is MDHEN and CDR2 SYDVKM. V lost 6 bases to trimming and J lost 2 bases; unmatched junction nucleotides: 5. The CDR3 has 16 residues. This CDR3 reads CASRQGLAGFTDTQYF. The DNA for the CDR3 is TGTGCCAGCAGGCAGGGACTAGCGGGATTCACAGATACGCAGTATTTT.

V gene TRBV27 combines with J gene TRBJ2-3; D is possibly TRBD2 (5 bases). This CDR3 spans 17 amino acids. CDR1 MNHEY and CDR2 SMNVEV come from the germline V gene (reference sequence). The V end was cut by 4 bases, the J end by 0 bases, with 17 bases between. The CDR3 spells CASSYRPSGDSTDTQYF. The CDR3 region has the DNA TGTGCCAGCAGTTACCGACCAAGCGGAGATAGCACAGATACGCAGTATTTT.

The chain employs TRBV11-3 and TRBJ1-1, with D unclear. V lost 3 bases, J lost 3 bases, and 5 bases lay in between. The germline V gene encodes CDR1 SGHNT and CDR2 YENEEA. This CDR3 has 12 residues. CDR3 bases: TGTGCCAGCAGCTTTGGGGACACTGAAGCTTTCTTT. This gives the protein CASSFGDTEAFF. Supplemented by reference TRBV11-3 and TRBJ1-1, the full variable domain reads EAGVVQSPRYKIIEKKQPVAFWCNPISGHNTLYWYLQNLGQGPELLIRYENEEAVDDSQLPKDRFSAERLKGVDSTLKIQPAELGDSAVYLCASSFGDTEAFFGQGTRLTVV.

The genes are TRBV5-8 and TRBJ1-1, with 12 nucleotides matching TRBD1. CDR3 length: 15 amino acids. The ends lost 1 base at V and 8 bases at J; junction bases unmatched: 6. Germline V CDR1 and CDR2: SGHTS, YDEGEE. CDR3 region: CASSLRDRGRREAFF. The CDR3 DNA is TGTGCCAGCAGCTTGCGGGACAGGGGGCGAAGAGAAGCTTTCTTT.

Note on this clone: The same CDR3 arises from other DNA sequences in this sample as well. The chain combines TRBV7-3 with TRBJ2-6; D unclear. Germline CDR1 and CDR2: SGHTA and FQGTGA. This CDR3 spans 14 amino acids. Trimming took off 0 bases at V and 1 base at J, with 1 base between the two ends. This CDR3 is CASSLTSGANVLTF. The DNA for the CDR3 is TGTGCCAGCAGCTTAACATCTGGGGCCAACGTCCTGACTTTC.

This clone was counted between two and nine times. The chain carries TRBV7-9 and TRBJ1-2; 7 bases map to TRBD1. The CDR3 runs 13 residues. Germline values: CDR1 SEHNR, CDR2 FQNEAQ (reference sequence). V was clipped by 5 bases and J by 4 bases; unmatched bases: 4. The CDR3 is CASSNSGGYGYTF. The CDR3 coding sequence is TGTGCCAGCAGCAATTCAGGGGGCTATGGCTACACCTTC.

The V gene is TRBV3-1 (or the pseudogene TRBV3-2), the J gene TRBJ2-2; 13 positions match TRBD2. V gave up 5 bases and J gave up 5 bases; unmatched junction bases: 8. The CDR3 is 17 amino acids. Germline loops: CDR1 LGHDT, CDR2 YNNKEL (reference sequence). The CDR3 loop is CASSELAGGPGTGELFF. CDR3 DNA sequence: TGTGCCAGCAGCGAACTAGCGGGAGGGCCTGGGACCGGGGAGCTGTTTTTT.

The CDR3 sequence: CASSSPGLAGSYEQYF. The DNA of the CDR3 is TGTGCCAGCAGCTCTCCGGGACTAGCGGGTTCCTACGAGCAGTACTTC. The genes are TRBV11-3 and TRBJ2-7; 12 nucleotides align to TRBD2. Germline V CDR1 and CDR2: SGHNT, YENEEA. This CDR3 is built from 16 residues. V was pared by 4 bases and J by 1 base, with 5 bases of the junction left unmatched.

V gene TRBV19 combines with J gene TRBJ1-5; unclear D gene. This CDR3 has 13 amino acids. Germline V gives CDR1 LNHDA, CDR2 SQIVND (reference sequence). V was trimmed by 3 bases and J by 1 base, leaving 4 bases between them. For the CDR3, the DNA is TGTGCCAGTAGTATTGCAAGCAATCAGCCCCAGCATTTT. This gives the protein CASSIASNQPQHF.

The chain carries TRBV3-1 (or the pseudogene TRBV3-2) and TRBJ1-3; D remains unclear. The CDR3 is 11 residues long. CDR1 LGHDT and CDR2 YNNKEL come from the germline V gene (reference sequence). V was trimmed by 4 bases and J by 4 bases, leaving 2 bases between them. CDR3 residues: CASSLGNTIYF. In nucleotides, the CDR3 is TGTGCCAGCAGCCTGGGAAACACCATATATTTT.

The V gene is TRBV7-8, the J gene TRBJ2-1; TRBD2 aligns across 8 bases. V dropped 1 base and J dropped 2; count of bases not matched to a gene: 1. This CDR3 has 15 amino acids. Germline loops: CDR1 SGHVS, CDR2 FQNEAQ. This CDR3 is CASSLGGGPYNEQFF. CDR3 nucleotides: TGTGCCAGCAGCTTAGGCGGGGGGCCCTACAATGAGCAGTTCTTC. Full variable domain (rest looked up from reference TRBV7-8 and TRBJ2-1): GAGVSQSPRYKVAKRGQDVALRCDPISGHVSLFWYQQALGQGPEFLTYFQNEAQLDKSGLPSDRFFAERPEGSVSTLKIQRTQQEDSAVYLCASSLGGGPYNEQFFGPGTRLTVL.

The chain employs TRBV3-1 (or the pseudogene TRBV3-2) and TRBJ2-2, with 11 bases lining up with TRBD2. There are 16 residues in the CDR3. Germline V gene sequence: CDR1 LGHDT, CDR2 YNNKEL (reference sequence). The J segment lost 4 bases and the V segment lost 1 base, leaving 2 bases of the junction unmatched. CDR3 bases: TGTGCCAGCAGCCAAGGACTAGCGGGAAGCACCGGGGAGCTGTTTTTT. As protein: CASSQGLAGSTGELFF.

The chain joins TRBV30 to TRBJ1-2; a possible D gene is TRBD1 (5 bases). Germline V gene sequence: CDR1 GTSNPN, CDR2 SVGIG (reference sequence). There are 14 residues in the CDR3. The V and J ends lost 2 bases and 0 bases respectively, with 10 bases between them. The CDR3 DNA reads as TGTGCCTGGAGTTGGGGGTCAGCTAACTATGGCTACACCTTC. Its protein product is CAWSWGSANYGYTF.

The chain uses TRBV10-2 and TRBJ1-1; possibly TRBD1 for D (6 bases). The V end was cut by 0 bases, the J end by 0 bases, with 14 bases between. Germline-derived CDR1 and CDR2 are WSHSY and SAAADI. The CDR3 is 17 amino acids. CDR3 loop: CASSESLGARMNTEAFF. The CDR3 nucleotides read TGCGCCAGCAGTGAGTCGCTGGGGGCGCGTATGAACACTGAAGCTTTCTTT.

The chain is built from TRBV10-1 and TRBJ1-5; tentatively, D is TRBD1 (6 bases). Between the trimmed V and J ends, which lost 3 bases and 5 bases, there was a span of 11 bases. CDR1 is WNHNN and CDR2 is SYGVQD in the germline V gene (reference sequence). CDR3 length equals 14 residues. The CDR3 region has the DNA TGCGCCAGCAGTGACCGGCAGGGGTATCAGCCCCAGCATTTT. Translation: CASSDRQGYQPQHF.

V usage is TRBV27 and J usage is TRBJ2-6; D is perhaps TRBD1 (5 bases). In germline, CDR1 is MNHEY, CDR2 SMNVEV (reference sequence). The CDR3 is made up of 13 amino acids. Deletions cut 8 bases from V and 0 bases from J, with 5 bases between. The CDR3 protein is CASGASGANVLTF. The DNA of the CDR3 is TGTGCCAGCGGGGCCTCTGGGGCCAACGTCCTGACTTTC. The full variable domain, its missing parts supplied by reference TRBV27 and TRBJ2-6, is EAQVTQNPRYLITVTGKKLTVTCSQNMNHEYMSWYRQDPGLGLRQIYYSMNVEVTDKGDVPEGYKVSRKEKRNFPLILESPSPNQTSLYFCASGASGANVLTFGAGSRLTVL.

The V call is TRBV2, the J call TRBJ2-2, with D maybe TRBD1 (5 bases). Germline V gene lookup returns CDR1 SNHLY and CDR2 FYNNEI. The CDR3 consists of 15 residues. The ends were cut back, 5 bases at V and 4 bases at J, with 14 bases in the middle. DNA of the CDR3: TGTGCCAGCAGTTCACAGGCTAGGGGCACCGGGGAGCTGTTTTTT. Translated: CASSSQARGTGELFF. The full variable domain, completed using reference TRBV2 and TRBJ2-2, is EPEVTQTPSHQVTQMGQEVILRCVPISNHLYFYWYRQILGQKVEFLVSFYNNEISEKSEIFDDQFSVERPDGSNFTLKIRSTKLEDSAMYFCASSSQARGTGELFFGEGSRLTVL.

This sequence joins TRBV14 and TRBJ1-2; D unresolved. The V gene lost 4 bases and the J gene lost 6 bases, with 15 bases spanning the gap. The length of the CDR3 is 14 residues. Germline CDR1 SGHDN, CDR2 FVKESK. The CDR3 spells CASSLFEGEDGYTF. The CDR3, as DNA: TGTGCCAGCAGCCTGTTTGAGGGTGAGGATGGCTACACCTTC.

In this sample, this clone turned up a few times. V usage is TRBV3-1 (or the pseudogene TRBV3-2) and J usage is TRBJ2-2, with D hard to call. The CDR3 has 15 amino acids. V was pared by 1 base and J by 4 bases, with 10 bases between. From germline, CDR1 is LGHDT and CDR2 YNNKEL (reference sequence). CDR3 nucleotides: TGTGCCAGCAGCCAAGGTGCGGCGGCCACCGGGGAGCTGTTTTTT. Its protein product is CASSQGAAATGELFF.

This chain joins TRBV18 and TRBJ1-2, with D perhaps TRBD1 (6 bases). Trimming cost V 4 bases and J 6 bases, with 12 bases left between them. The CDR3 has 13 amino acids. Germline CDR1 and CDR2: KGHSH and LQKENI. CDR3 amino acids: CASSLGQLDGYTF. CDR3 sequence (DNA): TGTGCCAGCTCACTGGGACAATTGGATGGCTACACCTTC.

This clone appeared a few times. V gene TRBV3-1 (or the pseudogene TRBV3-2) combines with J gene TRBJ2-5; D might be TRBD2 (5 bases). Between the trimmed V and J ends, which lost 1 base and 5 bases, there was a span of 8 bases. The CDR3 has 13 amino acids. Germline CDR1 and CDR2: LGHDT and YNNKEL (reference sequence). The CDR3 region has the DNA TGTGCCAGCAGCCAAGCCAGGAGGGAGACCCAGTACTTC. It encodes CASSQARRETQYF.

The CDR3 DNA follows: TGTGCCTGGAGTAGGGGGCAAGGCGGGGAGCTGTTTTTT. It is translated as CAWSRGQGGELFF. The genes are TRBV30 and TRBJ2-2; 7 bases fit TRBD1. The germline gives CDR1 GTSNPN, CDR2 SVGIG (reference sequence). The CDR3 has 13 amino acids. Trimming took 2 bases from V and 7 from J; bases not matched to a gene: 4.

V usage is TRBV27 and J usage is TRBJ2-3; 11 bases are shared with TRBD2. The CDR3 contains 16 residues. With V trimmed by 1 base and J by 1 base, 1 base remained unmatched. Looked up from germline, CDR1 is MNHEY and CDR2 is SMNVEV (reference sequence). The CDR3 loop reads CASSLLLAGGTDTQYF. Written as DNA, the CDR3 is TGTGCCAGCAGTTTATTACTAGCGGGAGGCACAGATACGCAGTATTTT.

V gene TRBV6-5 combines with J gene TRBJ2-1; no reliable D call. The CDR3 has 13 amino acids. V lost 2 bases to trimming and J lost 1 base, with 3 bases between them. Per germline, CDR1 MNHEY and CDR2 SVGAGI. CDR3 nucleotides: TGTGCCAGCAGTTACAGATCCTACAATGAGCAGTTCTTC. It codes for CASSYRSYNEQFF.

The J gene is TRBJ1-2, the V gene TRBV7-3, with a possible D match to TRBD1 (6 bases). V was shortened by 5 bases and J by 0 bases, with 13 bases between the two germline ends. Germline loops: CDR1 SGHTA, CDR2 FQGTGA. The CDR3 contains 15 residues. DNA for the CDR3: TGTGCCAGCAGCCTGACAGGCGATCCTAACTATGGCTACACCTTC. It encodes CASSLTGDPNYGYTF.

The rearrangement joins TRBV3-1 (or the pseudogene TRBV3-2) to TRBJ1-2; tentative D call: TRBD1 (6 bases). The germline CDR1 and CDR2 sequences are LGHDT and YNNKEL (reference sequence). The CDR3 runs 17 residues. V lost 0 bases to trimming and J lost 1 base, with 15 bases between them. CDR3 in DNA: TGTGCCAGCAGCCAAGAGAATTGGGGGGCCTATAACTATGGCTACACCTTC. Translating it yields CASSQENWGAYNYGYTF.

The CDR3 DNA reads as TGTGCCAGCAGGACTACAGCGAACACTGAAGCTTTCTTT. Encoded protein: CASRTTANTEAFF. The V gene is TRBV6-5, the J gene TRBJ1-1; D is unresolved. CDR1 is MNHEY and CDR2 is SVGAGI in the germline V gene. Deletions cut 6 bases from V and 1 base from J, with 9 bases between. CDR3 size: 13 residues.

This clone has just one count. The rearrangement joins TRBV2 to TRBJ2-5, with TRBD2 matching over 13 bases. The CDR3 has 20 amino acids. Germline V gene sequence: CDR1 SNHLY, CDR2 FYNNEI. Germline trimming cut 1 base from V and 7 bases from J; bases unmatched to any gene: 18. The CDR3 reads CASSEEGTRLAGGAGGTQYF. The CDR3 DNA is TGTGCCAGCAGTGAAGAGGGCACCCGACTAGCGGGGGGCGCCGGGGGGACCCAGTACTTC.